This T cell receptor (beta chain) came from a study of siplizumab effects on memory and regulatory T cells. Germline V gene lookup returns CDR1 SGHRS and CDR2 YFSETQ. V was clipped by 4 bases and J by 7 bases, with 11 bases between them. The CDR3 has 12 residues. Sequencing used immunoSEQ multiplex PCR; TCRdb keeps in-frame clones, though not all of them. The data show some 100,000 clones, about 90% seen once. Sequenced input: Tregs sorted from blood. This sequence was found in a human donor in good health. The gene calls are TRBV5-1 and TRBJ1-2, with D uncertain. The CDR3: CASSGGYFGYTF. The CDR3 region has the DNA TGCGCCAGCAGCGGAGGGTACTTTGGCTACACCTTC.